Shown below are 25 T cell receptor beta chains from a single sample sequenced in a study of cytomegalovirus exposure and HLA in healthy donors. PCR was performed using 60 Vbeta and 13 Jbeta primers. The protocol was immunoSEQ multiplex PCR, while the TCRdb copy is restricted to in-frame clones and leaves out a portion. The sample lists about 120,000 clones, roughly 83% occurring once. Sequencing was performed on PBMCs. The receptors were gathered from a woman under 30 in good health and CMV-seropositive.

This rearrangement joins TRBV5-1 to TRBJ2-6; no clear D. The CDR3 is 15 residues long. V gave up 0 bases and J gave up 2 bases, with 6 bases separating them. Germline lookup yields CDR1 SGHRS and CDR2 YFSETQ. In DNA, the CDR3 is TGCGCCAGCAGCTTGGGTCCTGCTGGGGCCAACGTCCTGACTTTC. Protein: CASSLGPAGANVLTF. Variable domain in full (rest from reference TRBV5-1 and TRBJ2-6): KAGVTQTPRYLIKTRGQQVTLSCSPISGHRSVSWYQQTPGQGLQFLFEYFSETQRNKGNFPGRFSGRQFSNSRSEMNVSTLELGDSALYLCASSLGPAGANVLTFGAGSRLTVL.

The chain combines TRBV10-2 with TRBJ1-2; D unresolved. The CDR3 length is 13 residues. V was cut by 4 bases and J by 1 base, with 7 bases left in between. CDR1 is WSHSY and CDR2 is SAAADI in the germline V gene. The CDR3 DNA follows: TGCGCCAGCAGTGGGAGAATTAACTATGGCTACACCTTC. The encoded protein is CASSGRINYGYTF.

This chain connects TRBV5-6 to TRBJ2-3, with TRBD2 identical over 12 bases. CDR3 length: 17 residues. Germline values: CDR1 SGHDT, CDR2 YYEEEE. V dropped 2 bases and J dropped 4; count of bases not matched to a gene: 8. The CDR3 region has the DNA TGTGCCAGCAGCTTCGGACTAGCGGGAAGGCCATCAGATACGCAGTATTTT. It specifies CASSFGLAGRPSDTQYF.

The V and J genes are TRBV10-3 and TRBJ1-1; TRBD1 is a possible D gene (5 bases). Trimming took 0 bases from V and 7 from J, leaving 15 bases between them. This CDR3 region has 15 residues. The germline CDR1 and CDR2 sequences are ENHRY and SYGVKD. CDR3 loop: CAISESGRAKGEAFF. In DNA, the CDR3 is TGTGCCATCAGTGAGTCAGGCAGGGCGAAGGGTGAAGCTTTCTTT.

The rearrangement links TRBV13 to TRBJ2-7; 9 nucleotides align to TRBD1. CDR1 and CDR2 from the germline V gene are PRHDT and FYEKMQ (reference sequence). CDR3 length: 13 residues. The V and J ends lost 5 bases and 6 bases, in that order; junction bases with no gene match: 5. CDR3 nucleotides: TGTGCCAGCAGCCGGGACAGGGACCTCGAGCAGTACTTC. The encoded protein is CASSRDRDLEQYF.

The chain uses TRBV6-5 and TRBJ2-5; weak D call: TRBD2 (6 bases). Germline lookup yields CDR1 MNHEY and CDR2 SVGAGI. This CDR3 contains 14 residues. Trimming cost V 5 bases and J 5 bases, with 15 bases left between them. The CDR3 bases are TGTGCCAGCAGTGCACCGGGAGACTGGGAGACCCAGTACTTC. Protein: CASSAPGDWETQYF.

This clone was seen a handful of times. J is TRBJ2-1 and V is TRBV7-9; TRBD1 matches 9 bases. Germline V gene sequence: CDR1 SEHNR, CDR2 FQNEAQ (reference sequence). Germline trimming cut 5 bases from V and 1 base from J; bases unmatched to any gene: 6. The CDR3 totals 16 residues. This CDR3 is CASSPRQGGSYNEQFF. DNA of the CDR3: TGTGCCAGCAGCCCGAGACAGGGGGGGTCCTACAATGAGCAGTTCTTC.

The V and J genes are TRBV12-5 and TRBJ1-5; TRBD1 agrees at 7 bases. The ends lost 5 bases at V and 7 bases at J; junction bases unmatched: 14. Germline V gene lookup returns CDR1 LGHNT and CDR2 FRNRAP. The CDR3 sequence is 16 residues long. In DNA, the CDR3 is TGTGCTAGTGGTCCAAGACAGGGAGGTCGAAAACAGCCCCAGCATTTT. It is translated as CASGPRQGGRKQPQHF.

The genes are TRBV5-8 and TRBJ2-1, with TRBD1 matching 11 bases. Looked up from germline, CDR1 is SGHTS and CDR2 is YDEGEE. V lost 3 bases, J lost 4 bases, and 3 bases stayed unmatched. This CDR3 is built from 15 residues. As DNA, the CDR3 is TGTGCCAGCAGCTCTGGGACAGGGGGATACAATGAGCAGTTCTTC. Translated, it gives CASSSGTGGYNEQFF.

The gene calls are TRBV4-2 and TRBJ2-7; D perhaps matches TRBD2 (5 bases). CDR3 length: 15 amino acids. In germline, CDR1 is LGHNA, CDR2 YNFKEQ. V lost 1 base and J 4 bases, leaving 14 bases between the germline ends. CDR3 region: CASSQVTASSYEQYF. For the CDR3, the DNA is TGTGCCAGCAGCCAAGTTACGGCTAGCAGTTACGAGCAGTACTTC.

Comments on this clone: Germline and junction disagree at one end, which may indicate a read error. This sequence joins TRBV11-3 and TRBJ2-3, with TRBD1 matching 8 bases. The CDR3 contains 17 residues. Germline loops: CDR1 SGHNT, CDR2 YENEEA. CDR3 protein: CVSSLVALRGRTDTQYF. CDR3 coding DNA: TGTGTCAGCAGCTTAGTAGCACTCAGGGGGCGGACAGATACGCAGTATTTT. Variable domain in full (rest from reference TRBV11-3 and TRBJ2-3): EAGVVQSPRYKIIEKKQPVAFWCNPISGHNTLYWYLQNLGQGPELLIRYENEEAVDDSQLPKDRFSAERLKGVDSTLKIQPAELGDSAVYLCVSSLVALRGRTDTQYFGPGTRLTVL.

The chain joins TRBV28 to TRBJ2-7; 11 bases map to TRBD2. Germline V lookup: CDR1 MDHEN, CDR2 SYDVKM. The CDR3 is 16 amino acids. V lost 3 bases, J lost 3 bases, and 7 bases stayed unmatched. The CDR3 sequence: CASSLSGLAGNYEQYF. In DNA form, the CDR3 reads TGTGCCAGCAGTTTGAGTGGACTAGCGGGTAACTACGAGCAGTACTTC.

A single count supports this clone. The rearrangement joins TRBV19 to TRBJ1-2; tentative D call: TRBD1 (5 bases). Trimming cost V 10 bases and J 6 bases, with 18 bases left between them. The CDR3 contains 13 residues. The germline V gene has CDR1 LNHDA and CDR2 SQIVND (reference sequence). CDR3 region: CATTLGQHHGYTF. In nucleotides, the CDR3 is TGTGCCACTACCTTGGGGCAACACCATGGCTACACCTTC.

V is TRBV2 and J is TRBJ1-5; 9 bases are shared with TRBD1. CDR3 length equals 14 residues. V was clipped by 5 bases and J by 7 bases; unmatched bases: 6. Germline V gene data show CDR1 as SNHLY and CDR2 as FYNNEI. The CDR3, as DNA: TGTGCCAGCAGTAGGGGGGACAGGGACCAGCCCCAGCATTTT. It yields the protein CASSRGDRDQPQHF.

V and J are TRBV11-2 and TRBJ1-1; D is perhaps TRBD1 (5 bases). Looked up from germline, CDR1 is SGHAT and CDR2 is FQNNGV. The CDR3 has 15 residues. Deletions cut 1 base from V and 5 bases from J, with 14 bases between. The DNA of the CDR3 is TGTGCCAGCAGCTTAGCACAGGTAGGGGTAACTGAAGCTTTCTTT. This gives the protein CASSLAQVGVTEAFF.

The rearrangement uses TRBV29-1 and TRBJ2-5, with 10 bases identical to TRBD2. The ends lost 7 bases at V and 4 bases at J; junction bases unmatched: 3. The CDR3 spans 12 residues. Germline-derived CDR1 and CDR2 are SQVTM and ANQGSEA. CDR3 region: CSARLAGETQYF. The CDR3 nucleotides read TGCAGCGCCCGACTAGCGGGAGAGACCCAGTACTTC.

The J gene is TRBJ2-4, the V gene TRBV5-1; D might be TRBD2 (5 bases). CDR1 is SGHRS, CDR2 YFSETQ, per germline. V gave up 1 base and J gave up 0 bases, with 8 bases separating them. This CDR3 has 15 amino acids. The CDR3 region is CASSLWTSAKNIQYF. CDR3 nucleotide sequence: TGCGCCAGCAGCTTGTGGACTTCAGCCAAAAACATTCAGTACTTC.

The CDR3 region has the DNA TGTGCCAGCACCTTGACGGAGGGTTACTATGGCTACACCTTC. Translated, it gives CASTLTEGYYGYTF. J is TRBJ1-2 and V is TRBV6-6; D is unresolved. Germline loops: CDR1 MNHNY, CDR2 SVGAGI (reference sequence). CDR3 size: 14 residues. V gave up 7 bases and J gave up 3 bases, with 15 bases separating them.

In this sample, this clone turned up a few times. CDR3 in DNA: TGTGCCAGCAGCAAGGGGCAGCAGGGCAATCAGCCCCAGCATTTT. Protein sequence: CASSKGQQGNQPQHF. The V and J genes are TRBV21-1 and TRBJ1-5; TRBD1 is taken as the D call from the table, unchecked against the DNA. TRBV21-1 is annotated as a pseudogene. This CDR3 spans 15 amino acids.

This chain links TRBV9 with TRBJ1-1; the match to TRBD1 covers 10 bases. CDR1 is SGDLS and CDR2 is YYNGEE in the germline V gene. This CDR3 contains 15 residues. V lost 2 bases and J lost 3; bases outside the gene matches: 4. The CDR3 loop is CASSVAGTGDTEAFF. The CDR3, as DNA: TGTGCCAGCAGCGTCGCCGGGACAGGGGACACTGAAGCTTTCTTT.

The chain joins TRBV19 to TRBJ2-7; D unresolved. Germline V lookup: CDR1 LNHDA, CDR2 SQIVND (reference sequence). Between the trimmed V and J ends, which lost 6 bases and 2 bases, there was a span of 14 bases. The CDR3 runs to 14 residues. In DNA, the CDR3 is TGTGCCAGTAGAAGATCGAGCGTCACCTACGAGCAGTACTTC. It codes for CASRRSSVTYEQYF.

Details on this clone: Since the CDR3 does not end with the conserved phenylalanine or tryptophan, this likely comes from a read error. The V call is TRBV30, the J call TRBJ1-2; D not resolved. The ends were cut back, 2 bases at V and 8 bases at J, with 21 bases in the middle. CDR1 GTSNPN and CDR2 SVGIG come from the germline V gene (reference sequence). This CDR3 is 15 amino acids long. This chain's CDR3 is CAWSLIGRKLWGYTL. The CDR3 bases are TGTGCCTGGAGTCTGATCGGACGCAAACTCTGGGGCTACACCCTC.

The chain couples TRBV7-9 to TRBJ1-1, with 7 bases that match TRBD1. Unmatched junction bases numbered 16, after V lost 6 bases and J lost 6 bases. Per germline, CDR1 SEHNR and CDR2 FQNEAQ (reference sequence). The CDR3 length is 16 residues. CDR3 sequence (DNA): TGTGCCAGCAGACTTGAACAGGGACAGATCCTGTCTGAAGCTTTCTTT. Residues: CASRLEQGQILSEAFF.

As concerns this clone: Germline and junction disagree at one end, which may indicate a read error. This sequence joins TRBV7-7 and TRBJ2-5; 7 nucleotides agree with TRBD2. Germline V gene data show CDR1 as SSHAT and CDR2 as FNYEAQ (reference sequence). CDR3 length: 17 residues. The CDR3 DNA follows: TGTGCTAGCAGTCGTCTGCCGGCGGGAGAAGTGGGAGAGACCCAGTACTTC. Encoded protein: CASSRLPAGEVGETQYF. Drawing the rest from reference TRBV7-7 and TRBJ2-5, the complete variable domain is GAGVSQSPRYKVTKRGQDVTLRCDPISSHATLYWYQQALGQGPEFLTYFNYEAQPDKSGLPSDRFSAERPEGSISTLTIQRTEQRDSAMYRCASSRLPAGEVGETQYFGPGTRLLVL.

This clone was observed a single time. The chain combines TRBV7-9 with TRBJ1-1, with D maybe TRBD1 (6 bases). Germline CDR1 is SEHNR and CDR2 is FQNEAQ (reference sequence). V was pared by 4 bases and J by 1 base, with 16 bases between. This CDR3 has 16 residues. The CDR3 coding sequence is TGTGCCAGCAGCTCCTCCGCAACAGGGACGAACACTGAAGCTTTCTTT. Protein product: CASSSSATGTNTEAFF.